This paragraph reports one T cell receptor (beta chain). It lacks a known antigen. Within one base of it there is no much larger clone, and no base qualities were kept. Libraries were prepared through 5' RACE. Sequenced on an Illumina HiSeq 2500. A second roughly 7 to 12 cycle PCR used a sample-barcoded 5' primer and a J-beta primer mix. A unique molecular identifier was introduced onto each TCR beta cDNA molecule by a template-switch 5' adaptor carrying 12 random nucleotides. Each sample yielded at least 3 million CDR3-containing paired-end reads. First-strand cDNA synthesis was performed from all RNA using the Mint cDNA synthesis kit, with priming by a TRBC-specific oligonucleotide. Following uracil-DNA glycosylase treatment, a first 18-cycle PCR with universal primers M1SS and BC2_uni_R was performed on all cDNA. Turning to the authors' computational methods: Normalization of each sample was performed by random selection of 1 million high-quality reads, each carrying a distinct molecular identifier. Instead of being binned into consensus sequences, reads with shared molecular identifiers were discarded. MiTCR, with a Q25 quality threshold and the strictest error-elimination algorithm, was used for CDR3 identification, clonotype clustering and error correction. A nonparametric unseen species model with Euler transformation was used to estimate a lower bound on total TCR beta diversity. TCRdb reprocessed the public reads (quality trimming at Q25 with fastp, clone calling with MiXCR) and kept in-frame beta chains. When rows share a CDR3 protein, they turn into one entry using the most common DNA and genes. The authors' filters were not applied to this entry. This sample holds 1.5 million to 2 million distinct CDR3 sequences; roughly 32% were observed only once. The ten largest make up roughly 12% of the sample.

Systemically healthy Caucasian individuals from Russia, 39 in total and aged about 6 to 100 years, were included as donors. Each donor gave ten milliliters of peripheral blood, collected into EDTA-treated Vacutainer tubes. PBMCs were isolated by Ficoll-Paque density-gradient centrifugation, with at least 7 million obtained per sample. Total RNA, at least 6 micrograms per sample, was extracted from PBMCs with Trizol reagent. The percentages of naive CD45RAhigh/CD27high T cells were determined by flow cytometry on a PBMC aliquot from every donor. These data belong to a study of blood T cells in healthy people across ages (dated by TCRdb to about 2015). For the study in its entirety: Template switching captured roughly one uniquely barcoded TCR beta cDNA molecule per two T cells in model experiments. Age-related changes in TCR beta repertoire diversity were measured in the study by deep sequencing normalized with unique cDNA molecular identifiers. The donors were divided into four age groups: young (average approximately 16 years), middle-aged (approximately 39), aged (around 67) and long-lived (around 80). To avoid experimental bias, donors of different ages were distributed randomly across sequencing lanes. Using the same blood draw, the study looked at two additional independent replicas of 1 million unique cDNA reads for two donors, one aged 18 to 29 and the other aged 80 or older.

Inclusive of the bounding cysteine and phenylalanine, the CDR3 is 11 residues long. CDR3 DNA is the only sequence kept; it has 33 bases, read in frame from the first base. Between the V and J ends, shortened by 5 bases and 15 bases respectively, the junction contains 15 bases. CDR1 WSHSY and CDR2 SAAADI are derived from the germline V gene. The study at large found these results: Observed TCR beta diversity correlated strongly with the percentage of naive T cells measured by flow cytometry. Conclusive comparison of naive and antigen-experienced compartments was prevented by the profiling of bulk unsorted PBMCs. Compared with the aged group, the long-lived group had more naive CD4+ T cells, fewer expanded clones and increased TCR diversity, suggesting age selection. Estimates of total diversity from one million sequenced T cells were regarded as lower bounds and underestimates. Observed TCR beta diversity per million T cells fell roughly linearly with age, and a significant reduction was already apparent by age around 40. Donor CMV infection status was unknown, potentially confounding age-related changes in expanded clonotypes.

The sequence was obtained from a woman in her twenties or thirties in good health. The chain couples TRBV10-2 to TRBJ2-3; the D segment cannot be called with confidence. Sequences were obtained from blood. The bases read TGCGCCAGCAGTCCCGCGGTGAAGCAATATTTT. Its translation is CASSPAVKQYF.